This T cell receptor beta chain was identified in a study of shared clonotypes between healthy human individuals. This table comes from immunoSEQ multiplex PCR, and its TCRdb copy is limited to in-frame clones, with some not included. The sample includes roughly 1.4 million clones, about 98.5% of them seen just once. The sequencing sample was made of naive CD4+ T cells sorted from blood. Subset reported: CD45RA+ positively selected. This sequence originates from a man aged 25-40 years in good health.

The CDR3 region has the DNA TGTGCCAGCAGCTTTACGGCGGCCGGGGCCAACGTCCTGACTTTC. It yields the protein CASSFTAAGANVLTF. The chain recombines TRBV7-9 with TRBJ2-6; no firm D call. This CDR3 comprises 15 residues. With 3 bases removed from V and 4 bases from J, the gap between germline ends came to 10 bases. In germline, CDR1 is SEHNR, CDR2 FQNEAQ (reference sequence).